This entry lists 21 T cell receptor beta chains sequenced from one sample in a study of shared clonotypes between healthy human individuals. TCRdb's copy holds only in-frame clones and misses some; the assay was immunoSEQ multiplex PCR. The sample gives over a million clones, more than 60% of which show up once; roughly 1.5% is in the top ten. Sequencing input: memory CD4+ T cells sorted from blood. The subset: CD45RA-negative fraction. All receptors derive from a man aged 18 to 29 in good health.

In this sample, this clone turned up a few times. V usage is TRBV9 and J usage is TRBJ1-5; D gene unclear. This CDR3 is built from 13 residues. Germline CDR1 is SGDLS and CDR2 is YYNGEE. With 0 bases removed from V and 6 bases from J, the gap between germline ends came to 7 bases. DNA for the CDR3: TGTGCCAGCAGCGTAGACTGGTCTCAGCCCCAGCATTTT. Protein product: CASSVDWSQPQHF.

This chain connects TRBV28 to TRBJ1-1; D is possibly TRBD1 (5 bases). This CDR3 has 14 residues. Trimming took off 2 bases at V and 1 base at J, with 8 bases between the two ends. The germline CDR1 and CDR2 sequences are MDHEN and SYDVKM. CDR3 amino acids: CASSLAGRNTEAFF. CDR3 sequence (DNA): TGTGCCAGCAGTTTAGCAGGGAGGAACACTGAAGCTTTCTTT. The whole variable domain, remainder taken from reference TRBV28 and TRBJ1-1, is DVKVTQSSRYLVKRTGEKVFLECVQDMDHENMFWYRQDPGLGLRLIYFSYDVKMKEKGDIPEGYSVSREKKERFSLILESASTNQTSMYLCASSLAGRNTEAFFGQGTRLTVV.

The chain carries TRBV7-9 and TRBJ1-2, with TRBD1 matching 8 bases. There are 14 residues in the CDR3. Germline CDR1 SEHNR, CDR2 FQNEAQ (reference sequence). The junction had 5 bases not matched to a gene; V was cut back by 1 base and J by 7 bases. CDR3 sequence (DNA): TGTGCCAGCAGCTTAGATCGAACAGGGGGTGGCTACACCTTC. It translates to CASSLDRTGGGYTF. Variable domain in full (rest from reference TRBV7-9 and TRBJ1-2): DTGVSQNPRHKITKRGQNVTFRCDPISEHNRLYWYRQTLGQGPEFLTYFQNEAQLEKSRLLSDRFSAERPKGSFSTLEIQRTEQGDSAMYLCASSLDRTGGGYTFGSGTRLTVV.

This clone was observed a single time. The chain combines TRBV5-1 with TRBJ2-5, with D possibly being TRBD2 (5 bases). This CDR3 region has 15 residues. From germline, CDR1 is SGHRS and CDR2 YFSETQ. Trimming cost V 1 base and J 4 bases, with 14 bases left between them. In DNA, the CDR3 is TGCGCCAGCAGCTTGACTAGTCCGGAGCGAGAGACCCAGTACTTC. It specifies CASSLTSPERETQYF.

Only a few counts were recorded for this clone. CDR3 protein: CASSPLGTGLKDGYTF. The CDR3 nucleotides are TGTGCCAGCAGTCCCTTAGGGACAGGGCTGAAGGATGGCTACACCTTC. The V gene is TRBV2, the J gene TRBJ1-2; 9 positions match TRBD1. The CDR3 extends over 16 amino acids. Germline CDR1 reads SNHLY; CDR2 reads FYNNEI. Trimming at V came to 5 bases and at J to 6 bases, leaving 13 bases not matched to a gene.

CDR3 residues: CASHNGLGPDLAKNIQYF. The CDR3, as DNA: TGTGCCAGCCATAACGGGTTGGGTCCCGATTTAGCCAAAAACATTCAGTACTTC. The V and J genes are TRBV27 and TRBJ2-4; D is unclear. CDR1 MNHEY and CDR2 SMNVEV come from the germline V gene (reference sequence). V lost 8 bases to trimming and J lost 0 bases, with 23 bases between them. The CDR3 is made up of 18 amino acids.

This sequence joins TRBV6-5 and TRBJ2-5; the match to TRBD1 covers 7 bases. The CDR3 is made up of 12 amino acids. The germline gives CDR1 MNHEY, CDR2 SVGAGI. V trimming: 7 bases; J trimming: 9 bases; junction bases outside the gene matches: 8. Here the CDR3 reads CASTGQAGSQYF. In DNA, the CDR3 is TGTGCCAGCACCGGACAGGCCGGGTCCCAGTACTTC.

The rearrangement uses TRBV6-4 and TRBJ2-2; 7 bases are shared with TRBD2. This CDR3 is 14 amino acids long. Germline V gene sequence: CDR1 MRHNA, CDR2 SNTAGT. Trimming took 6 bases from V and 4 from J; bases not matched to a gene: 5. The CDR3 protein is CASSPGGFTGELFF. As DNA, the CDR3 is TGTGCCAGCAGCCCCGGGGGGTTCACCGGGGAGCTGTTTTTT.

V and J are TRBV6-1 and TRBJ1-5; the D is unclear. The germline V gene has CDR1 MNHNS and CDR2 SASEGT. The CDR3 is 14 residues long. V was trimmed by 4 bases and J by 4 bases, leaving 11 bases between them. CDR3 nucleotides: TGTGCCAGCAGTGCCGTGGGATTTAATCAGCCCCAGCATTTT. It translates to CASSAVGFNQPQHF.

The V gene is TRBV19, the J gene TRBJ2-6; possible D gene TRBD1, 5 bases. Trimming removed 7 bases at V and 2 bases at J, with 18 bases between. The CDR3 spans 17 residues. Germline loops: CDR1 LNHDA, CDR2 SQIVND (reference sequence). This CDR3 is CASKLDSTDTGANVLTF. The CDR3 region has the DNA TGTGCCAGTAAGTTAGACAGTACTGATACTGGGGCCAACGTCCTGACTTTC. The full variable domain, in which reference TRBV19 and TRBJ2-6 provide the parts outside the CDR3, is DGGITQSPKYLFRKEGQNVTLSCEQNLNHDAMYWYRQDPGQGLRLIYYSQIVNDFQKGDIAEGYSVSREKKESFPLTVTSAQKNPTAFYLCASKLDSTDTGANVLTFGAGSRLTVL.

The chain has TRBV28 and TRBJ1-5, with 7 nucleotides matching TRBD1. The CDR3 extends over 15 amino acids. The V gene end was trimmed by 6 bases and the J gene end by 9 bases; junction bases not matched to a gene: 14. Germline V gene sequence: CDR1 MDHEN, CDR2 SYDVKM. The DNA for the CDR3 is TGTGCCAGCAGCGAAACAGGGGCGTTTGGTAGGCCCCAGCATTTT. Its translation is CASSETGAFGRPQHF.

The chain links TRBV6-1 to TRBJ2-5; 12 bases fit TRBD2. The ends lost 3 bases at V and 2 bases at J; junction bases unmatched: 7. The CDR3 runs 17 residues. Germline V gene data show CDR1 as MNHNS and CDR2 as SASEGT. Here the CDR3 reads CASSEASGGAVQETQYF. In nucleotides, the CDR3 is TGTGCCAGCAGTGAGGCTAGCGGGGGGGCTGTACAAGAGACCCAGTACTTC.

This clone appeared a single time. The V call is TRBV11-2, the J call TRBJ1-5; D remains unclear. This CDR3 spans 11 amino acids. In germline, CDR1 is SGHAT, CDR2 FQNNGV. Trimming took off 3 bases at V and 11 bases at J, with 8 bases between the two ends. CDR3 DNA: TGTGCCAGCAGCTTGACCGGCTCCCAGCATTTT. Translation gives CASSLTGSQHF.

On this clone itself: This sequence is one base from a far larger clone and is likely a read error. The chain is built from TRBV30 and TRBJ1-6; D not resolved. Germline CDR1 and CDR2: GTSNPN and SVGIG (reference sequence). The CDR3 runs to 15 residues. The CDR3 DNA is TGTGCCCGGAGTGGGAGGACCTACTATAATTCACCCCTCCACTTT. The encoded protein is CARSGRTYYNSPLHF.

V usage is TRBV20-1 and J usage is TRBJ1-2; D ambiguous. The germline V gene has CDR1 DFQATT and CDR2 SNEGSKA (reference sequence). With 6 bases removed from V and 6 bases from J, the gap between germline ends came to 11 bases. There are 11 residues in the CDR3. CDR3 sequence: CSALTVNGYTF. Written as DNA, the CDR3 is TGCAGTGCGTTGACCGTAAATGGCTACACCTTC.

To note about this clone: A much bigger clone sits one base away, suggesting this may be a read error. The chain couples TRBV5-4 to TRBJ1-1, with unresolved D. The CDR3 contains 15 residues. Trimming cost V 1 base and J 2 bases, with 12 bases left between them. Germline V gene sequence: CDR1 SGHNT, CDR2 YYREEE (reference sequence). For the CDR3, the DNA is TGTGCCAGCAGCTTGACAAGGGTAGTTAACACTGAAGCTTTCTTT. Translated: CASSLTRVVNTEAFF.

This clone occurred a few times. The chain employs TRBV19 and TRBJ1-5, with a possible D match to TRBD1 (5 bases). The CDR3 runs to 17 residues. Germline CDR1 LNHDA, CDR2 SQIVND (reference sequence). V was trimmed by 6 bases and J by 2 bases, leaving 20 bases between them. As DNA, the CDR3 is TGTGCCAGTAGAGCTGCAAGGGGCCGAGGAGGCAATCAGCCCCAGCATTTT. It specifies CASRAARGRGGNQPQHF. Full variable domain (rest looked up from reference TRBV19 and TRBJ1-5): DGGITQSPKYLFRKEGQNVTLSCEQNLNHDAMYWYRQDPGQGLRLIYYSQIVNDFQKGDIAEGYSVSREKKESFPLTVTSAQKNPTAFYLCASRAARGRGGNQPQHFGDGTRLSIL.

The chain employs TRBV7-8 and TRBJ1-1; TRBD1 aligns across 8 bases. Germline loops: CDR1 SGHVS, CDR2 FQNEAQ. The V and J ends lost 4 bases and 0 bases, in that order; junction bases with no gene match: 7. The CDR3 contains 16 residues. In DNA form, the CDR3 reads TGTGCCAGCAGCTCGAGTTCACAGGGGGTGAACACTGAAGCTTTCTTT. It codes for CASSSSSQGVNTEAFF.

The chain employs TRBV6-5 and TRBJ1-2, with TRBD1 matching 8 bases. Germline V lookup: CDR1 MNHEY, CDR2 SVGAGI. Losses at the gene ends were 4 bases for V and 1 base for J; bases not matched to a gene: 8. This CDR3 region has 16 residues. CDR3 sequence: CASSSDRGDSNYGYTF. CDR3 bases: TGTGCCAGCAGTTCCGACAGGGGCGATAGTAACTATGGCTACACCTTC.

This clone is a singleton in its sample. In the same sample, other DNA sequences code for this CDR3. The chain uses TRBV2 and TRBJ2-7; a possible D gene is TRBD1 (6 bases). CDR1 is SNHLY and CDR2 is FYNNEI in the germline V gene. The CDR3 contains 13 residues. V shed 3 bases and J shed 2 bases, with 8 bases lying between them. The CDR3 protein is CASSDQGTYEQYF. CDR3 bases: TGTGCCAGCAGTGATCAGGGGACCTACGAGCAGTACTTC.

The rearrangement joins TRBV6-1 to TRBJ2-1; 12 positions agree with TRBD2. The J segment lost 7 bases and the V segment lost 4 bases, leaving 8 bases of the junction unmatched. This CDR3 region has 16 residues. Per the germline V gene, CDR1 is MNHNS and CDR2 is SASEGT. CDR3 in amino acids: CASSGPTSGSLNEQFF. The DNA of the CDR3 is TGTGCCAGCAGTGGTCCGACTAGCGGGAGTTTAAATGAGCAGTTCTTC.